This entry lists 11 T cell receptor beta chains sequenced from one sample in a study of T cells in localized non-small cell lung cancer (dated by TCRdb to 2018 to 2021). The library was prepared using the immunoSEQ multiplex PCR assay. Not all clones reach the TCRdb copy of this immuneACCESS table, which keeps in-frame sequences only. Checked studies attribute under half of the gap to unresolved V genes and leave the rest unexplained. The sample table contains approximately 31,000 clones; only one count was recorded for approximately 72% of them. About 38% of the sample lies in the top ten. The sample here was peripheral blood, taken before any cancer treatment. These receptor sequences come from a male donor at least 60 years old with stage II squamous cell lung carcinoma.

The chain uses TRBV25-1 and TRBJ2-2; 9 bases map to TRBD1. The CDR3 is made up of 15 amino acids. The ends lost 6 bases at V and 3 bases at J; junction bases unmatched: 5. Per germline, CDR1 MGHDK and CDR2 SYGVNS. The CDR3 sequence: CASSGTGRDTGELFF. The CDR3 region has the DNA TGTGCCAGCAGCGGGACAGGGAGGGACACCGGGGAGCTGTTTTTT.

This rearrangement joins TRBV9 to TRBJ2-2, with a weak D call TRBD2 (5 bases). The germline V gene encodes CDR1 SGDLS and CDR2 YYNGEE. The CDR3 contains 15 residues. Trimming took off 1 base at V and 6 bases at J, with 13 bases between the two ends. The CDR3 spells CASSVFLTGSGELFF. In DNA form, the CDR3 reads TGTGCCAGCAGCGTATTTCTAACGGGATCCGGGGAGCTGTTTTTT.

The chain carries TRBV30 and TRBJ1-4, with unresolved D. Germline loops: CDR1 GTSNPN, CDR2 SVGIG (reference sequence). The CDR3 covers 11 residues. V lost 3 bases and J 15 bases, leaving 14 bases between the germline ends. CDR3 DNA: TGTGCCTGGAGCCCCAGAGACGTGGTGTTTTTT. It yields the protein CAWSPRDVVFF.

This clone has only a few counts. The chain links TRBV28 to TRBJ2-7, with TRBD1 as a possible D gene (7 bases). CDR1 is MDHEN and CDR2 is SYDVKM in the germline V gene. V was pared by 2 bases and J by 6 bases, with 14 bases between. This CDR3 is 14 amino acids long. The CDR3 reads CASSLRQGGSEQYF. In nucleotides, the CDR3 is TGTGCCAGCAGTTTACGGCAGGGGGGATCCGAGCAGTACTTC.

This clone was seen once. This chain links TRBV7-9 with TRBJ1-5; D is unclear. Between the trimmed V and J ends, which lost 1 base and 7 bases, there was a span of 8 bases. Germline V CDR1 and CDR2: SEHNR, FQNEAQ (reference sequence). This CDR3 comprises 13 residues. CDR3 residues: CASSLVGRQPQHF. CDR3 nucleotides: TGTGCCAGCAGCTTAGTTGGGCGGCAGCCCCAGCATTTT.

This clone has more than one count but fewer than ten. V gene TRBV2 combines with J gene TRBJ1-4; 8 bases match TRBD1. The CDR3 is 12 amino acids. The V segment lost 5 bases and the J segment 12 bases; nucleotides outside the gene matches: 5. Germline V CDR1 and CDR2: SNHLY, FYNNEI. In nucleotides, the CDR3 is TGTGCCAGCAGTCAAAGGACAGGGCAACTGTTTTTT. Protein sequence: CASSQRTGQLFF.

This chain connects TRBV5-6 to TRBJ2-6, with D hard to call. V was shortened by 6 bases and J by 0 bases, with 16 bases between the two germline ends. Germline lookup yields CDR1 SGHDT and CDR2 YYEEEE. This CDR3 is 17 amino acids long. CDR3 sequence (DNA): TGTGCCAGCACCCTGGAACCTAACCCCTCTGGGGCCAACGTCCTGACTTTC. Translation gives CASTLEPNPSGANVLTF.

The genes are TRBV5-1 and TRBJ2-5; D possibly uses TRBD1 or TRBD2 (5 bases each). CDR1 and CDR2 (germline): SGHRS, YFSETQ. Between the trimmed V and J ends, which lost 4 bases and 5 bases, there was a span of 18 bases. This CDR3 has 15 amino acids. The CDR3 reads CASSPIGGFGETQYF. The DNA for the CDR3 is TGCGCCAGCAGCCCCATTGGGGGATTTGGGGAGACCCAGTACTTC.

The rearrangement uses TRBV7-6 and TRBJ2-1, with a weak D call TRBD2 (6 bases). V lost 4 bases, J lost 6 bases, and 19 bases lay in between. The CDR3 has 16 residues. CDR1 is SGHVS, CDR2 FNYEAQ, per germline. CDR3 residues: CASSSSSGLLPNEQFF. The CDR3 DNA is TGTGCCAGCAGCTCAAGTTCGGGACTCCTCCCCAATGAGCAGTTCTTC. Full variable domain (remainder filled in from reference TRBV7-6 and TRBJ2-1): GAGVSQSPRYKVTKRGQDVALRCDPISGHVSLYWYRQALGQGPEFLTYFNYEAQQDKSGLPNDRFSAERPEGSISTLTIQRTEQRDSAMYRCASSSSSGLLPNEQFFGPGTRLTVL.

The chain links TRBV2 to TRBJ1-5; D is unclear. V was clipped by 0 bases and J by 7 bases, with 13 bases between them. Looked up from germline, CDR1 is SNHLY and CDR2 is FYNNEI. This CDR3 is 15 amino acids long. CDR3 sequence (DNA): TGTGCCAGCAGTGAAGCGACGACGAGCGGGCAGCCCCAGCATTTT. Its translation is CASSEATTSGQPQHF. Drawing the rest from reference TRBV2 and TRBJ1-5, the complete variable domain is EPEVTQTPSHQVTQMGQEVILRCVPISNHLYFYWYRQILGQKVEFLVSFYNNEISEKSEIFDDQFSVERPDGSNFTLKIRSTKLEDSAMYFCASSEATTSGQPQHFGDGTRLSIL.

This sequence joins TRBV6-5 and TRBJ2-3, with D maybe TRBD2 (6 bases). CDR1 is MNHEY and CDR2 is SVGAGI in the germline V gene. CDR3 length: 13 residues. The V end lost 2 bases, the J end lost 6 bases, and 9 bases lay between the germline ends. The CDR3 here is CASSYTDYDTQYF. In DNA form, the CDR3 reads TGTGCCAGCAGTTACACGGACTATGATACGCAGTATTTT.